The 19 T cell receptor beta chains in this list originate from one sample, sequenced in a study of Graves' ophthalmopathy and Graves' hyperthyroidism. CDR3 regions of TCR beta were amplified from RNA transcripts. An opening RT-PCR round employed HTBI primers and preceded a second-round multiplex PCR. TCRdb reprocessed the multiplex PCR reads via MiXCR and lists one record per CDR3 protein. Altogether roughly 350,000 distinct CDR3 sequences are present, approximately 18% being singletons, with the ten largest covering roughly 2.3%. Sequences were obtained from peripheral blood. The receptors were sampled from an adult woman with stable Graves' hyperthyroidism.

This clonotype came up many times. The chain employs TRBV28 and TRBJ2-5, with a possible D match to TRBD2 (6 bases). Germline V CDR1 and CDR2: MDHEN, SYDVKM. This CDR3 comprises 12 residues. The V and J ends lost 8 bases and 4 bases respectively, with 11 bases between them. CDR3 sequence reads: CASGRDLETQYF. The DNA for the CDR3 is TGTGCCAGCGGCCGGGACTTAGAGACCCAGTACTTC.

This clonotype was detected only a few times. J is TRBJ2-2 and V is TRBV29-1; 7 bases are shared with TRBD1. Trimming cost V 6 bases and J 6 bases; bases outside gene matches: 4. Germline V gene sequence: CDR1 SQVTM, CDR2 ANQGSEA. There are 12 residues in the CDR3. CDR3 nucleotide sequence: TGCAGCGTAGAAACAGGGGCCGGGGAGCTGTTTTTT. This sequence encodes CSVETGAGELFF.

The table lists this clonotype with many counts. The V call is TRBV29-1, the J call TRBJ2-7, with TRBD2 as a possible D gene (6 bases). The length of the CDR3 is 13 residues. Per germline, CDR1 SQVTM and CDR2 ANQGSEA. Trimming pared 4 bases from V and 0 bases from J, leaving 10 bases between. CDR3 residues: CSVVTGVSYEQYF. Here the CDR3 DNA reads TGCAGCGTTGTTACGGGGGTCTCCTACGAGCAGTACTTC.

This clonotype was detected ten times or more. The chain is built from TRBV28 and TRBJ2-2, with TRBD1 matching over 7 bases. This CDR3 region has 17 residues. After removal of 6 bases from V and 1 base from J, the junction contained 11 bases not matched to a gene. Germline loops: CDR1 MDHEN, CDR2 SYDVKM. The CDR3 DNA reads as TGTGCCAGCAGCAGACAGGGTATATTCCTGAACACCGGGGAGCTGTTTTTT. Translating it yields CASSRQGIFLNTGELFF.

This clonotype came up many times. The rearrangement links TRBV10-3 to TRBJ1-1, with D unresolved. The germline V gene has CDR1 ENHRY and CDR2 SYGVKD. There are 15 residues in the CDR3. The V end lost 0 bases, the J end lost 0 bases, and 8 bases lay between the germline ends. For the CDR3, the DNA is TGTGCCATCAGTGAGTCTCAAGGGTTGAACACTGAAGCTTTCTTT. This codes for CAISESQGLNTEAFF.

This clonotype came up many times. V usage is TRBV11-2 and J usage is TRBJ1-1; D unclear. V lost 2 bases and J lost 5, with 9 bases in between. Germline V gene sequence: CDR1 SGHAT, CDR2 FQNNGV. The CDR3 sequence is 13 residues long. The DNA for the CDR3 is TGTGCCAGCAGCTTATTGATGAGTACTGAAGCTTTCTTT. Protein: CASSLLMSTEAFF.

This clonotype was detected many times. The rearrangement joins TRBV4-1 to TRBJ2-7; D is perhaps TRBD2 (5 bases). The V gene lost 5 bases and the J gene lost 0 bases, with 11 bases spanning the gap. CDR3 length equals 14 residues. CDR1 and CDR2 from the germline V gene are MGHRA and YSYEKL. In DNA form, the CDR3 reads TGCGCCAGCAGCTTGGACTTGAGCTCCTACGAGCAGTACTTC. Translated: CASSLDLSSYEQYF.

The CDR3 is CASSEGPDYGYTF. The DNA of the CDR3 is TGCGCCAGCAGTGAGGGACCGGACTATGGCTACACCTTC. V is TRBV10-1 and J is TRBJ1-2, with D unclear. Germline-derived CDR1 and CDR2 are WNHNN and SYGVQD (reference sequence). V lost 2 bases to trimming and J lost 3 bases, with 7 bases between them. The length of the CDR3 is 13 residues.

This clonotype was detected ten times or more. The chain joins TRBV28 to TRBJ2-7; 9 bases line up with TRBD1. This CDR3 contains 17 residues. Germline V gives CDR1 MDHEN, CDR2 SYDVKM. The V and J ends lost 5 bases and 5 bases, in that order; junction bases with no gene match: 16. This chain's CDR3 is CASSGPLRDRDRDEQYF. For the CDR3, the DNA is TGTGCCAGCAGTGGACCACTCCGGGACAGGGATAGGGACGAGCAGTACTTC.

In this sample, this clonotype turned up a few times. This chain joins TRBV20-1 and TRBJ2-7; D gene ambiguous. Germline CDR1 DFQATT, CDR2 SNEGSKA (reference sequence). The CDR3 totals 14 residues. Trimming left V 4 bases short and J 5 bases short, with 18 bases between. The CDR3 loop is CSAKRRMGFDEQYF. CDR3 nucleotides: TGCAGTGCTAAGCGCCGGATGGGGTTTGACGAGCAGTACTTC.

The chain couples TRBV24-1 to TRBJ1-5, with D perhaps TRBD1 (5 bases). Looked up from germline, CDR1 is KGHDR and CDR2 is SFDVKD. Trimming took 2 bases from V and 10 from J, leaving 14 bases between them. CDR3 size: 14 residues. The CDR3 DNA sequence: TGTGCCACCAGTGATTCAAGCAGGGAGCTCCCCCAGCATTTT. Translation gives CATSDSSRELPQHF.

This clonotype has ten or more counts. The CDR3 DNA sequence: TGTGCCAGCGTGTCGGGTTTCTACGAGCAGTACTTC. This sequence encodes CASVSGFYEQYF. V gene TRBV28 combines with J gene TRBJ2-7; D remains unclear. In germline, CDR1 is MDHEN, CDR2 SYDVKM. With 8 bases removed from V and 3 bases from J, the gap between germline ends came to 11 bases. This CDR3 spans 12 amino acids.

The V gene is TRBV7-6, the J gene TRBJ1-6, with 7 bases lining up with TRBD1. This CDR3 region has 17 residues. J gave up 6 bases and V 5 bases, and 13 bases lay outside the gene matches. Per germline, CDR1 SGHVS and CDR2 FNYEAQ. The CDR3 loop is CASSPDAPGQPNSPLHF. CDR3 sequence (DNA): TGTGCCAGCAGCCCGGACGCCCCGGGACAGCCTAATTCACCCCTCCACTTT. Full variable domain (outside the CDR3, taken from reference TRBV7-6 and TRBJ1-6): GAGVSQSPRYKVTKRGQDVALRCDPISGHVSLYWYRQALGQGPEFLTYFNYEAQQDKSGLPNDRFSAERPEGSISTLTIQRTEQRDSAMYRCASSPDAPGQPNSPLHFGNGTRLTVT.

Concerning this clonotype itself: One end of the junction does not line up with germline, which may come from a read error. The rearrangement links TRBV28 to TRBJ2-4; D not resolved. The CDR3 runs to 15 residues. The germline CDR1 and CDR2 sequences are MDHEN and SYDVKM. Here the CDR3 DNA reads TGTGCCAGCAGTTCCATAGAACCAGCCAAAAACAGTCAGTATTTC. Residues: CASSSIEPAKNSQYF.

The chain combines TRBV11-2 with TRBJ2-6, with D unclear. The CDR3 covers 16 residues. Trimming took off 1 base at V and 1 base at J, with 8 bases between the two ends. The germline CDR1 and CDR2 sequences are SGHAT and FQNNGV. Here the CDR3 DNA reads TGTGCCAGCAGCTTAGTAGCCTGGTCTGGGGCCAACGTCCTGACTTTC. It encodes CASSLVAWSGANVLTF.

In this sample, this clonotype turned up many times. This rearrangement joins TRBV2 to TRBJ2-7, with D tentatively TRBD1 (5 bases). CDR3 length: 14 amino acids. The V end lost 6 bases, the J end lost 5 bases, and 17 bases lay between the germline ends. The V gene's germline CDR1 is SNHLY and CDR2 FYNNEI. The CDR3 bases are TGTGCCAGCAGAGGGTCAGGGTGGGCTGACGAGCAGTACTTC. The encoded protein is CASRGSGWADEQYF.

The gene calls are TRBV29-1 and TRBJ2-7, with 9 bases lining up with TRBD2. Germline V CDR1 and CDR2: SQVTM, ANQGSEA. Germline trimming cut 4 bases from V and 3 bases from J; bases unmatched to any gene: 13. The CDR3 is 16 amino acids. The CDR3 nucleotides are TGCAGCGTTGCACCATTGGGAGCGGGAGGTGACTACGAGCAGTACTTC. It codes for CSVAPLGAGGDYEQYF.

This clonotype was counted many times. The CDR3 sequence: CASSWGDQPQHF. The DNA for the CDR3 is TGTGCCAGCAGCTGGGGGGATCAGCCCCAGCATTTT. The chain carries TRBV12-3 or TRBV12-4 and TRBJ1-5, with D perhaps TRBD1 (5 bases). This CDR3 has 12 amino acids. Deletions cut 6 bases from V and 5 bases from J, with 8 bases between.

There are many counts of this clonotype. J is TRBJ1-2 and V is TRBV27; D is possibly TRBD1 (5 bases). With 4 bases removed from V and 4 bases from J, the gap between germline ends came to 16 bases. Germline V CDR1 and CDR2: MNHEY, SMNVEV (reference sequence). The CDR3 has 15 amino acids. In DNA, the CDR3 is TGTGCCAGCAGTTCGCACCGGGACCTGATCTATGGCTACACCTTC. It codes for CASSSHRDLIYGYTF.